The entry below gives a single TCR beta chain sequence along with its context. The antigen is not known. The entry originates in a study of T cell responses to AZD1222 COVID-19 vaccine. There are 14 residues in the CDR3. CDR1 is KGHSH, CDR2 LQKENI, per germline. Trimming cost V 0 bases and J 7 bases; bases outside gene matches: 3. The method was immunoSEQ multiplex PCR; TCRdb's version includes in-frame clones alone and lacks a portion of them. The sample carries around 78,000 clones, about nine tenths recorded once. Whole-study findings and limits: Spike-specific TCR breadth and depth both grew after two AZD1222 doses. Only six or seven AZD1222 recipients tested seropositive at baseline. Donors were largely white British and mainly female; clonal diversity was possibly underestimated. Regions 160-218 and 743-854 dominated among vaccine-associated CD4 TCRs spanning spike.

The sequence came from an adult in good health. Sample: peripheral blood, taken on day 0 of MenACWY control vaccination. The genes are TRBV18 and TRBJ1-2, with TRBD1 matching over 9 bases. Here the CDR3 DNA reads TGTGCCAGCTCACCACCGGGACAGGGTGGTGGCTACACCTTC. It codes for CASSPPGQGGGYTF.